This TCR beta chain was sequenced for a study of blood T cell repertoires in COVID-19. Study as a whole: T cells, B-cell-depleted T cells, or PBMCs supplied cDNA or gDNA.

The data were produced by immunoSEQ multiplex PCR, yet TCRdb's version contains in-frame clones alone and is incomplete. Counted here are fewer than 300,000 clones, about nine tenths occurring once; the ten biggest clones make up around 2.2%. A Seattle source enrolled patients during active infection and followed them longitudinally. This receptor was identified in a woman in her twenties or thirties with COVID-19, enrolled during active disease. The source material was peripheral blood.

The CDR3 coding sequence is TGTGCCTGGCGTAGCGTCAGCTCCTACAATGAGCAGTTCTTC. Amino acids: CAWRSVSSYNEQFF. The V call is TRBV30, the J call TRBJ2-1; D is possibly TRBD2 (5 bases). Trimming cost V 5 bases and J 0 bases, with 11 bases left between them. Looked up from germline, CDR1 is GTSNPN and CDR2 is SVGIG (reference sequence). CDR3 length: 14 residues.